This T cell receptor (beta chain) was found in a study of CD8 T cells in Susac syndrome. Healthy donors constituted the control group, matched for age and sex. This CDR3 has 13 amino acids. V was trimmed by 3 bases and J by 4 bases, leaving 8 bases between them. Per germline, CDR1 SGHTA and CDR2 FQGNSA. An input of roughly 0.5 to 1 ug of RNA was subjected to reverse transcription using random hexamers. TCRdb used MiXCR to reprocess the immunoSEQ multiplex PCR reads, holding one entry per CDR3 protein. The sample holds approximately 150,000 distinct CDR3 sequences; just over 90% are singletons and the top ten take roughly 0.08%.

This sequence was found in a human donor in good health. V gene TRBV7-2 combines with J gene TRBJ2-3; D perhaps matches TRBD1 (5 bases). The sequenced material came from CD4+ T cells from PBMCs. The CDR3 protein is CASSFWGPDTQYF. CDR3 nucleotides: TGTGCCAGCAGCTTTTGGGGCCCAGATACGCAGTATTTT.